The clone carrying this T cell receptor (beta chain) was counted a few times. Its antigen is undetermined. Germline CDR1 reads SGHRS; CDR2 reads YFSETQ. The CDR3 sequence is 14 residues long. V was trimmed by 4 bases and J by 4 bases, leaving 12 bases between them. Reverse transcribing all isolated RNA meant expressed TCRB transcripts were sequenced. The study sequenced naive, central memory and regulatory T cell samples to an average of about 4 million reads. Sequencing was performed with immunoSEQ multiplex PCR; in TCRdb, only in-frame clones are kept and a portion is missing. The sample includes approximately 50,000 clones, under 45% of them seen just once. Post-sort purity exceeded 95% for all sorted populations. The data were obtained in a study of beta chain features in type 1 diabetes. Study results and caveats: For Type 1 diabetes patients, all four CD4+ subsets carried TCRB CDR3s that were moderately but significantly shorter.

The chain recombines TRBV5-1 with TRBJ1-5, with D unclear. The sample comprised Tregs from blood. The sequence derives from a man aged 25 to 45 with type 1 diabetes. CDR3 loop: CASSEGGPNQPQHF. The CDR3 nucleotides are TGCGCCAGCAGCGAGGGTGGTCCGAATCAGCCCCAGCATTTT.